Following are 7 T cell receptor beta chains from one sample sequenced in a study of radiation and T cells in renal cell carcinoma. Clones were sequenced by immunoSEQ multiplex PCR, and TCRdb holds only the in-frame ones, with some missing. The sample includes about 130,000 clones, around 82% of them seen just once. Described time point: blood 2 weeks post-SBRT. The treatment here: 15 Gy SBRT to primary tumor, nephrectomy 4 weeks later. The material sequenced was blood, taken from a patient whose treatment included radiotherapy and nephrectomy. These receptors all stem from a man aged 45-65 years with renal cell carcinoma.

This clone turned up a few times. V usage is TRBV5-1 and J usage is TRBJ1-3, with 9 bases matching TRBD1. The ends lost 4 bases at V and 8 bases at J; junction bases unmatched: 10. CDR3 size: 15 residues. Germline V CDR1 and CDR2: SGHRS, YFSETQ. The CDR3: CASSRNPGQGDTIYF. As DNA, the CDR3 is TGCGCCAGCAGCAGAAACCCGGGACAGGGTGACACCATATATTTT.

CDR3 sequence (DNA): TGCAGCGTTGAACGGACAGGCGACTACGAGCAGTACTTC. This translates into CSVERTGDYEQYF. The chain employs TRBV29-1 and TRBJ2-5, with TRBD1 identical over 7 bases. Gene TRBJ2-7 matches the end of the DNA better, so the J call may be wrong. The CDR3 contains 13 residues. Germline-derived CDR1 and CDR2 are SQVTM and ANQGSEA.

The gene calls are TRBV9 and TRBJ1-6; no clear D gene. V lost 1 base and J lost 8, with 16 bases in between. Looked up from germline, CDR1 is SGDLS and CDR2 is YYNGEE. CDR3 size: 16 residues. For the CDR3, the DNA is TGTGCCAGCAGCGTACGTCCCCGGCAGGAGGATTCACCCCTCCACTTT. As protein: CASSVRPRQEDSPLHF.

This clone was detected only once. This chain's CDR3 is CASSYLGEGGPYGYTF. The CDR3 DNA follows: TGTGCCAGCAGTTACCTGGGAGAGGGGGGCCCTTATGGCTACACCTTC. The chain links TRBV6-5 to TRBJ1-2, with TRBD1 as a possible D gene (6 bases). The CDR3 has 16 residues. Germline assignment: CDR1 MNHEY and CDR2 SVGAGI. Trimming left V 2 bases short and J 5 bases short, with 18 bases between.

V and J are TRBV29-1 and TRBJ2-7; D remains ambiguous. Germline V gives CDR1 SQVTM, CDR2 ANQGSEA. The V and J ends lost 4 bases and 0 bases respectively, with 4 bases between them. This CDR3 contains 11 residues. This CDR3 is CSVVSSYEQYF. CDR3 sequence (DNA): TGCAGCGTTGTAAGCTCCTACGAGCAGTACTTC.

The V call is TRBV6-5, the J call TRBJ1-2, with 10 bases identical to TRBD1. The CDR3 consists of 15 residues. The ends lost 6 bases at V and 1 base at J; junction bases unmatched: 5. Germline V lookup: CDR1 MNHEY, CDR2 SVGAGI. The CDR3, as DNA: TGTGCCAGCAGCAGCGGACAGGGGGTTAACTATGGCTACACCTTC. It codes for CASSSGQGVNYGYTF.

The genes are TRBV5-1 and TRBJ2-5, with a tentative D call TRBD1 (5 bases). The length of the CDR3 is 15 residues. Trimming pared 4 bases from V and 4 bases from J, leaving 17 bases between. Germline CDR1 SGHRS, CDR2 YFSETQ. CDR3 residues: CASSPMAGWIETQYF. The CDR3 DNA reads as TGCGCCAGCAGCCCCATGGCAGGGTGGATAGAGACCCAGTACTTC. The entire variable domain, with the rest obtained from reference TRBV5-1 and TRBJ2-5, is as follows: KAGVTQTPRYLIKTRGQQVTLSCSPISGHRSVSWYQQTPGQGLQFLFEYFSETQRNKGNFPGRFSGRQFSNSRSEMNVSTLELGDSALYLCASSPMAGWIETQYFGPGTRLLVL.